Listed here are 6 T cell receptor beta chains from one sample, sequenced in a study of control samples from healthy donors and cancer patients. Profiled with immunoSEQ multiplex PCR; TCRdb holds only in-frame clones, not every one. This sample yields fewer than 90,000 clones, of which 80% to 90% are seen a single time; roughly 20% belongs to the top ten. Specimen: blood. These receptors originate from a man aged 45-65 years in good health.

The chain recombines TRBV6-5 with TRBJ1-3, with 8 bases fitting TRBD1. Trimming took 0 bases from V and 3 from J; bases not matched to a gene: 4. The germline CDR1 and CDR2 sequences are MNHEY and SVGAGI. This CDR3 comprises 16 residues. The CDR3 coding sequence is TGTGCCAGCAGTTACTCACTCGGACAGGGTGGAAACACCATATATTTT. It encodes CASSYSLGQGGNTIYF.

The chain recombines TRBV19 with TRBJ1-5; TRBD1 is a possible D gene (5 bases). The CDR3 loop spans 17 amino acids. Looked up from germline, CDR1 is LNHDA and CDR2 is SQIVND (reference sequence). V lost 2 bases and J 0 bases, leaving 14 bases between the germline ends. The CDR3 coding sequence is TGTGCCAGTAGTATAACCGCAGGGAATCATAGCAATCAGCCCCAGCATTTT. The encoded protein is CASSITAGNHSNQPQHF.

The rearrangement links TRBV15 to TRBJ1-6, with a weak D call TRBD1 (5 bases). V dropped 0 bases and J dropped 5 bases, with 14 bases sitting between them. Germline values: CDR1 LNHNV, CDR2 YYDKDF (reference sequence). The length of the CDR3 is 17 residues. CDR3 nucleotide sequence: TGTGCCACCAGCAGAGATTTAGGAGGGGCGGATAATTCACCCCTCCACTTT. Protein: CATSRDLGGADNSPLHF.

Details on this clone: At one end, the junction sequence differs from germline, possibly due to a read error. The CDR3 DNA follows: TGTGCCAGCAGTTTGGGCGCAGCGGGGGGTTTCTACGAGCAGTACTTC. Translation gives CASSLGAAGGFYEQYF. The chain links TRBV5-4 to TRBJ2-7; 9 bases match TRBD2. CDR1 SGHNT and CDR2 YYREEE come from the germline V gene (reference sequence). This CDR3 region has 16 residues. The entire variable domain, with the rest obtained from reference TRBV5-4 and TRBJ2-7, is as follows: ETGVTQSPTHLIKTRGQQVTLRCSSQSGHNTVSWYQQALGQGPQFIFQYYREEENGRGNFPPRFSGLQFPNYSSELNVNALELDDSALYLCASSLGAAGGFYEQYFGPGTRLTVT.

This rearrangement joins TRBV14 to TRBJ2-3; 9 bases are shared with TRBD2. V lost 3 bases, J lost 4 bases, and 11 bases stayed unmatched. The germline CDR1 and CDR2 sequences are SGHDN and FVKESK. The CDR3 is 17 residues long. DNA of the CDR3: TGTGCCAGCAGCCACGGGGGAAGCGGGAGGTTCGCAGATACGCAGTATTTT. Its protein is CASSHGGSGRFADTQYF.

This clone showed up just once. The chain links TRBV11-1 to TRBJ1-4; maybe TRBD1 (6 bases). Germline values: CDR1 SGHAT, CDR2 FQDESV (reference sequence). This CDR3 is 15 amino acids long. The ends were cut back, 0 bases at V and 8 bases at J, with 13 bases in the middle. The CDR3 is CASSLAAGAGEKLFF. The CDR3 coding sequence is TGTGCCAGCAGCTTAGCGGCGGGGGCTGGAGAAAAACTGTTTTTT.